Listed below are T cell receptor beta chains from one sample, sequenced in a study of control samples from healthy donors and cancer patients. Sequencing was performed with immunoSEQ multiplex PCR; in TCRdb, only in-frame clones are kept and a portion is missing. The sample lists approximately 150,000 clones, approximately 93% seen once, with 5.8% in the top ten. Material: blood. The source of these receptors is a man aged 18 to 30 in good health. Each CDR3 is given with its conserved first and last residue. Each record gives: clone size, D gene, V gene, J gene, CDR3 protein, CDR3 DNA. D genes are given only for firm matches. Clone size is given for some rows only: seen once, a few or many times, or a class if the clone is expanded.

-,-,TRBV5-1,TRBJ1-2,CASSTSGAHGYTF,TGCGCCAGCAGCACCTCAGGGGCCCATGGCTACACCTTC
-,-,TRBV5-6,TRBJ2-3,CASSLGSTTDTQYF,TGTGCCAGCAGCTTGGGCTCAACCACAGATACGCAGTATTTT
-,-,TRBV7-8,TRBJ2-2,CASIPSRSNTGELFF,TGTGCCAGCATCCCGTCCCGGAGTAACACCGGGGAGCTGTTTTTT
once,TRBD2,TRBV9,TRBJ2-2,CASSVSGLNTGELFF,TGTGCCAGCAGCGTTAGCGGGCTCAACACCGGGGAGCTGTTTTTT
-,TRBD1,TRBV3-1/TRBV3-2,TRBJ1-4,CASSQGDSRNEKLFF,TGTGCCAGCAGCCAAGGGGACAGCCGTAATGAAAAACTGTTTTTT
once,TRBD1,TRBV30,TRBJ1-5,CAWSTTGVNQPQHF,TGTGCCTGGAGTACTACAGGGGTCAATCAGCCCCAGCATTTT
-,-,TRBV13,TRBJ1-1,CASSPPSGTGAFF,TGTGCCAGCAGCCCCCCCTCGGGGACTGGAGCTTTCTTT
-,-,TRBV19,TRBJ1-5,CASTIEAVDNQPQHF,TGTGCCAGTACCATAGAGGCGGTTGACAATCAGCCCCAGCATTTT
once,-,TRBV5-1,TRBJ2-1,CASSFRSEQFF,TGCGCCAGCAGCTTCAGGAGTGAGCAGTTCTTC
once,TRBD1,TRBV28,TRBJ1-2,CASSLFLGQGHLGDYGGYTF,TGTGCCAGCAGTTTATTCCTTGGACAGGGACACTTAGGGGACTATGGGGGCTACACCTTC
-,-,TRBV9,TRBJ2-3,CASSVGAGPTDTQYF,TGTGCCAGCAGCGTGGGTGCGGGCCCCACAGATACGCAGTATTTT